This T cell receptor (beta chain) was recovered during a study of blood T cell repertoires in COVID-19. Repertoires were generated with immunoSEQ multiplex PCR, while TCRdb's copy carries only in-frame clones and drops some. The profile shows tens of thousands of clones, 80% of them singletons. This clonotype originated in a human donor in a cohort sampled during active COVID-19. Sequenced input: peripheral blood.

The CDR3 loop is CASSWRETEQYF. The DNA of the CDR3 is TGTGCCAGCAGCTGGCGGGAGACGGAGCAGTACTTC. The chain uses TRBV7-9 and TRBJ2-7, with 7 bases aligning to TRBD2. This CDR3 contains 12 residues. V lost 4 bases to trimming and J lost 7 bases; unmatched junction nucleotides: 4. Looked up from germline, CDR1 is SEHNR and CDR2 is FQNEAQ (reference sequence).